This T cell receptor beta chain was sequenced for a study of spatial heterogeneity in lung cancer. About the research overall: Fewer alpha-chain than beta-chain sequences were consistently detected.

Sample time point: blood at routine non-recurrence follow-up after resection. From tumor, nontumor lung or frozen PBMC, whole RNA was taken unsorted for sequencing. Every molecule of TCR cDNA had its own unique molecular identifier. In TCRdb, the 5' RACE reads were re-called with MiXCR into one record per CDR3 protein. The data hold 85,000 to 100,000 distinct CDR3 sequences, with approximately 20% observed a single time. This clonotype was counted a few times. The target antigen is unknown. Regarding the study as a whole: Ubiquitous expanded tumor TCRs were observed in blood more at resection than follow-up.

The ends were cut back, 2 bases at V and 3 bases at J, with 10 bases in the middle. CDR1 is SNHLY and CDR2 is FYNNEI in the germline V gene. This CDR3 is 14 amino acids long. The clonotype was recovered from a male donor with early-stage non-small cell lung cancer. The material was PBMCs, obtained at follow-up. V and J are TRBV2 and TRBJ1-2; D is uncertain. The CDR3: CASSEQATHYGYTF. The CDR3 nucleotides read TGTGCCAGCAGTGAACAGGCTACTCACTATGGCTACACCTTC.